The entry that follows covers one TCR beta chain sequence. The record originates from a study of blood T cell repertoires in COVID-19. Study at large: Acute and convalescent COVID-19 samples came from the United States, Italy and Spain.

The CDR3 consists of 15 residues. Trimming took 0 bases from V and 5 from J; bases not matched to a gene: 4. CDR1 and CDR2 from the germline V gene are SGHNT and YYREEE (reference sequence). Per the original methods: Quantification of nucleated cells was approximated via reference gene primer amplification. Method: immunoSEQ multiplex PCR; TCRdb's copy keeps in-frame clones and lacks some. For V, J and clone size, that table is used; D and trimming come from the DNA. This table has about 40,000 clones, approximately 91% appearing once. The genes are TRBV5-4 and TRBJ2-1, with TRBD2 identical over 8 bases. The sample taken for sequencing was peripheral blood. This TCR was recovered from a human donor in a cohort sampled during active COVID-19. CDR3 DNA sequence: TGTGCCAGCAGCTTGGTCGAGCGGGGGAACAATGAGCAGTTCTTC. Its protein product is CASSLVERGNNEQFF.